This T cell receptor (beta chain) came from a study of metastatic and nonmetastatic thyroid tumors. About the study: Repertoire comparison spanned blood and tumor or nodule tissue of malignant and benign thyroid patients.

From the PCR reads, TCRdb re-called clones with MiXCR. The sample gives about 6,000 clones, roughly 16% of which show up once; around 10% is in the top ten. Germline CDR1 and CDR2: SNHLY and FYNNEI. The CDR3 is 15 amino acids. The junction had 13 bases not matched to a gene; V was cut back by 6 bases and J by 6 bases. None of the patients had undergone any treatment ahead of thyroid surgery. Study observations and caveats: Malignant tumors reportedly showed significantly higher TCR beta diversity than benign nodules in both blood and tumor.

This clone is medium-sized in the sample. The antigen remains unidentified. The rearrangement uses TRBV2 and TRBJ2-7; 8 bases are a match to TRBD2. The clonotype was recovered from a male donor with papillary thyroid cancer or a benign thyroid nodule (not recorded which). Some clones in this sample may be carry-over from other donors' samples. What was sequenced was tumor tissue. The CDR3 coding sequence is TGTGCCAGCAGCGCAACCGGGACTAGGGCGGTCGAGCAGTACTTC. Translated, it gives CASSATGTRAVEQYF.